Each of the 8 T cell receptor beta chains below was sequenced from the same sample in a study of shared clonotypes between healthy human individuals. The method was immunoSEQ multiplex PCR; TCRdb's version includes in-frame clones alone and lacks a portion of them. Among about 1 million clones listed, under 80% were seen once. The sample was memory CD4+ T cells sorted from blood. Subset meaning: CD45RA-negative fraction. Receptor source: a man younger than 30 in good health.

CDR3 sequence (DNA): TGTGCCAGCAGCGAGGGACTAGCGGGGGTTACAGATACGCAGTATTTT. This codes for CASSEGLAGVTDTQYF. The chain combines TRBV9 with TRBJ2-3; 14 bases are a match to TRBD2. Germline trimming cut 3 bases from V and 3 bases from J; bases unmatched to any gene: 3. The CDR3 has 16 residues. CDR1 is SGDLS and CDR2 is YYNGEE in the germline V gene.

This rearrangement joins TRBV2 to TRBJ2-7; 12 nucleotides agree with TRBD1. The CDR3 extends over 15 amino acids. J was trimmed by 3 bases and V by 7 bases; bases with no gene match: 7. Germline V gives CDR1 SNHLY, CDR2 FYNNEI. CDR3 amino acids: CASTTGTGGSYEQYF. DNA of the CDR3: TGTGCCAGCACCACCGGGACAGGGGGCAGCTACGAGCAGTACTTC.

V gene TRBV4-2 combines with J gene TRBJ2-7; 7 positions match TRBD2. Germline V gene sequence: CDR1 LGHNA, CDR2 YNFKEQ. The ends lost 6 bases at V and 0 bases at J; junction bases unmatched: 8. The CDR3 runs 15 residues. CDR3 sequence: CASSPAGWSSYEQYF. The CDR3 bases are TGTGCCAGCAGTCCAGCGGGATGGAGCTCCTACGAGCAGTACTTC.

V gene TRBV23-1 combines with J gene TRBJ2-4; D not resolved. TRBV23-1 is an open reading frame, and its role is uncertain. This CDR3 region has 15 residues. Trimming took off 0 bases at V and 0 bases at J, with 6 bases between the two ends. The CDR3 protein is CASSQSREAKNIQYF. The CDR3 region has the DNA TGCGCCAGCAGTCAATCGAGAGAAGCCAAAAACATTCAGTACTTC.

The V gene is TRBV10-2, the J gene TRBJ1-1; 11 nucleotides align to TRBD1. The germline CDR1 and CDR2 sequences are WSHSY and SAAADI. The CDR3 sequence is 15 residues long. J lost 5 bases, V lost 2 bases, and 4 bases had no gene match. CDR3 sequence: CASSEGQGAETEAFF. In nucleotides, the CDR3 is TGCGCCAGCAGTGAGGGACAGGGGGCAGAAACTGAAGCTTTCTTT.

This clone was seen more than once but under ten times. The genes are TRBV19 and TRBJ2-3; a weak D match, TRBD1 (5 bases). The germline gives CDR1 LNHDA, CDR2 SQIVND (reference sequence). Trimming shortened V by 5 bases and J by 1 base, and 13 bases separated the two germline ends. The CDR3 is 15 amino acids. The chain's CDR3 is CASSPLRQRTDTQYF. DNA of the CDR3: TGTGCCAGTAGTCCCCTGAGACAGCGCACAGATACGCAGTATTTT.

The chain has TRBV6-6 and TRBJ2-6, with unresolved D. V was shortened by 9 bases and J by 0 bases, with 6 bases between the two germline ends. CDR1 and CDR2 from the germline V gene are MNHNY and SVGAGI (reference sequence). The CDR3 contains 13 residues. CDR3 loop: CASVRSGANVLTF. CDR3 in DNA: TGTGCCAGTGTGCGCTCTGGGGCCAACGTCCTGACTTTC.

The V call is TRBV5-6, the J call TRBJ2-7, with 8 bases that match TRBD2. Looked up from germline, CDR1 is SGHDT and CDR2 is YYEEEE. CDR3 length: 15 residues. Germline trimming cut 3 bases from V and 3 bases from J; bases unmatched to any gene: 8. The CDR3 DNA reads as TGTGCCAGCAGCTCCCCCGGGACTAGTCTCTACGAGCAGTACTTC. This translates into CASSSPGTSLYEQYF.